The sequence of this T cell receptor (beta chain) was determined in a study of chemoradiotherapy in HPV16-positive cancers. TCRdb keeps only in-frame clones here, not all; method: immunoSEQ multiplex PCR. The table shows about 20,000 clones, with roughly 90% occurring only once. The table lists this clone with a count of one. Germline lookup yields CDR1 LNHDA and CDR2 SQIVND (reference sequence). V was cut by 3 bases and J by 3 bases, with 11 bases left in between. CDR3 length equals 14 residues. The sequencing used blood, collected from a patient who underwent chemoradiotherapy. The V and J genes are TRBV19 and TRBJ1-2; maybe TRBD1 (5 bases). The TCR comes from a human donor with HPV-associated anogenital cancer. The CDR3: CASSIWGKDYGYTF. The CDR3 nucleotides are TGTGCCAGTAGTATCTGGGGGAAGGACTATGGCTACACCTTC. The complete variable domain, with remaining parts taken from reference TRBV19 and TRBJ1-2, reads DGGITQSPKYLFRKEGQNVTLSCEQNLNHDAMYWYRQDPGQGLRLIYYSQIVNDFQKGDIAEGYSVSREKKESFPLTVTSAQKNPTAFYLCASSIWGKDYGYTFGSGTRLTVV.